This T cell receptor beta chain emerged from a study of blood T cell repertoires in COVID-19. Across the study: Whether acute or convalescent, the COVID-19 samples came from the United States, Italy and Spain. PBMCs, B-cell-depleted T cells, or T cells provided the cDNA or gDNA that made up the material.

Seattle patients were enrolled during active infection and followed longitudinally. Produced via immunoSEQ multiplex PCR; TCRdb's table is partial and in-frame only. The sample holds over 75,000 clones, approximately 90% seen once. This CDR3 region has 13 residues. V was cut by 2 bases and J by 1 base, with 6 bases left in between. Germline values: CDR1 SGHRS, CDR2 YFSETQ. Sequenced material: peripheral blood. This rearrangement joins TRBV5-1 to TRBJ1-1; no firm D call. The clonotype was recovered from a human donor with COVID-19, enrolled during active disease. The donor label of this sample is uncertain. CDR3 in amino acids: CASSFLANTEAFF. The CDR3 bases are TGCGCCAGCAGCTTTTTAGCGAACACTGAAGCTTTCTTT.